This TCR beta chain was recorded in a study of T cells in Graves' hyperthyroidism and ophthalmopathy. The CDR3 sequence is 16 residues long. Per the germline V gene, CDR1 is SGDLS and CDR2 is YYNGEE. V gave up 0 bases and J gave up 3 bases; unmatched junction bases: 5. Amplification yielded TCR beta CDR3 regions, with RNA transcripts as the source. Initially, a first-round RT-PCR of the TCR CDR3 employed the HTBI primer set. MiXCR, applied by TCRdb to the multiplex PCR reads, yields one record per CDR3 protein. The table shows about 600,000 distinct CDR3 sequences, with about 14% occurring only once. This clonotype has more than one count but fewer than ten. Its antigen is currently unknown. Study-wide points: Blood samples included most of the expanded thyroid clonotypes exceeding 0.001.

This chain joins TRBV9 and TRBJ2-3; TRBD2 agrees at 9 bases. This sequence was found in a woman between 18 and 29 years old with Graves' ophthalmopathy. The sample consisted of blood. CDR3 residues: CASSVDLSGRTDTQYF. In nucleotides, the CDR3 is TGTGCCAGCAGCGTAGATCTGAGCGGGAGGACAGATACGCAGTATTTT.